The 23 T cell receptor beta chains given below trace back to one sample, sequenced in a study of T cells in Graves' hyperthyroidism and ophthalmopathy. The investigators amplified TCR beta CDR3 regions from RNA transcripts. First-round RT-PCR with HTBI primers amplified the TCR CDR3 region. TCRdb re-called the multiplex PCR reads with MiXCR, one entry per CDR3 protein. The sample has roughly 720,000 distinct CDR3 sequences, approximately 15% seen once; the top ten hold roughly a sixth. The sequenced material came from blood. The receptors derive from a man over 45 with Graves' hyperthyroidism.

This chain uses TRBV6-9 with TRBJ2-7; 14 nucleotides line up with TRBD2. V was clipped by 4 bases and J by 4 bases; unmatched bases: 9. Germline V CDR1 and CDR2: MNHGY, SVAAGI. The CDR3 loop spans 17 amino acids. This CDR3 is CASSSFGTSGSKYEQYF. The CDR3 DNA sequence: TGTGCCAGCAGTTCCTTCGGGACTAGCGGGAGTAAATACGAGCAGTACTTC.

This chain connects TRBV18 to TRBJ1-4, with TRBD1 as a possible D gene (6 bases). Trimming took 3 bases from V and 4 from J, leaving 12 bases between them. Germline V gene data show CDR1 as KGHSH and CDR2 as LQKENI. The length of the CDR3 is 15 residues. The CDR3 sequence is CASSPKTGINEKLFF. The DNA for the CDR3 is TGTGCCAGCTCACCGAAGACAGGAATTAATGAAAAACTGTTTTTT.

This clonotype was picked up many times. This chain uses TRBV29-1 with TRBJ2-1; 9 nucleotides match TRBD2. V lost 7 bases to trimming and J lost 7 bases; unmatched junction nucleotides: 8. This CDR3 spans 13 amino acids. CDR1 is SQVTM and CDR2 is ANQGSEA in the germline V gene. The CDR3 protein is CSARLAAINEQFF. In DNA, the CDR3 is TGCAGCGCCCGACTAGCGGCCATTAATGAGCAGTTCTTC.

This clonotype was seen at least ten times. V is TRBV2 and J is TRBJ2-1; a weak D match, TRBD2 (7 bases). The V gene lost 7 bases and the J gene lost 1 base, with 20 bases spanning the gap. The germline gives CDR1 SNHLY, CDR2 FYNNEI. The CDR3 has 17 amino acids. CDR3 sequence reads: CASTGGGAGFSYNEQFF. Written as DNA, the CDR3 is TGTGCCAGCACCGGAGGGGGGGCGGGATTTTCCTACAATGAGCAGTTCTTC.

There are a few counts of this clonotype. The J gene is TRBJ2-5, the V gene TRBV6-1, with D hard to call. The V gene's germline CDR1 is MNHNS and CDR2 SASEGT. The CDR3 runs to 14 residues. V lost 10 bases and J 5 bases, leaving 20 bases between the germline ends. CDR3 sequence: CATQDLGFWETQYF. The CDR3 DNA reads as TGTGCCACTCAGGACCTGGGGTTTTGGGAGACCCAGTACTTC.

In its sample, this clonotype was seen many times. The junction and the germline gene differ at one end; a read error may be behind it. This chain connects TRBV7-8 to TRBJ2-7, with D tentatively TRBD2 (5 bases). The CDR3 spans 16 residues. Germline V gene sequence: CDR1 SGHVS, CDR2 FQNEAQ. In nucleotides, the CDR3 is TGTGCCAGCAGCGTAGCGCTCCCACCCAAGACCTACGAGCAGTACTTC. This codes for CASSVALPPKTYEQYF.

This clonotype was recorded many times. The gene calls are TRBV27 and TRBJ1-2, with TRBD1 identical over 11 bases. Germline loops: CDR1 MNHEY, CDR2 SMNVEV (reference sequence). V shed 5 bases and J 3 bases; nucleotides not matched to a gene: 5. The CDR3 has 15 residues. CDR3 coding DNA: TGTGCCAGCAGTCCCGGGACAGGGGGACACTATGGCTACACCTTC. Its protein product is CASSPGTGGHYGYTF.

This clonotype appeared many times. This chain uses TRBV29-1 with TRBJ1-1, with TRBD1 as a possible D gene (5 bases). Trimming took 4 bases from V and 4 from J, leaving 13 bases between them. The CDR3 sequence is 13 residues long. Per the germline V gene, CDR1 is SQVTM and CDR2 is ANQGSEA. The chain's CDR3 is CSVGVGATTEAFF. CDR3 DNA: TGCAGCGTTGGGGTAGGGGCAACCACTGAAGCTTTCTTT.

In this sample, this clonotype turned up a few times. The genes are TRBV20-1 and TRBJ2-7; 7 bases fit TRBD2. The J call may be in error: the DNA end matches TRBJ2-1 better. The CDR3 length is 17 residues. Germline V lookup: CDR1 DFQATT, CDR2 SNEGSKA (reference sequence). The CDR3 here is CSARNQREGTNSYEQFF. The CDR3 nucleotides read TGCAGTGCTAGAAACCAAAGAGAGGGGACTAACTCCTACGAGCAGTTCTTC.

The V call is TRBV20-1, the J call TRBJ2-1; D perhaps matches TRBD2 (6 bases). Germline-derived CDR1 and CDR2 are DFQATT and SNEGSKA (reference sequence). The V end lost 4 bases, the J end lost 0 bases, and 16 bases lay between the germline ends. This CDR3 has 16 amino acids. CDR3 sequence (DNA): TGCAGTGCTAAGTCTAGCGCATACTCCTCCTACAATGAGCAGTTCTTC. Protein product: CSAKSSAYSSYNEQFF.

The chain combines TRBV19 with TRBJ2-2; TRBD1 might be the D (6 bases). CDR3 length: 14 residues. V lost 4 bases and J lost 5, with 11 bases in between. CDR1 is LNHDA and CDR2 is SQIVND in the germline V gene (reference sequence). The CDR3 coding sequence is TGTGCCAGTAGTACGGACAGTACTACCGGGGAGCTGTTTTTT. It is translated as CASSTDSTTGELFF.

Many counts were recorded for this clonotype. The chain recombines TRBV12-3 or TRBV12-4 with TRBJ2-2; TRBD1 matches 8 bases. This CDR3 has 15 amino acids. The V segment lost 5 bases and the J segment 5 bases; nucleotides outside the gene matches: 7. The CDR3 loop is CASSVRQGRTGELFF. CDR3 nucleotides: TGTGCCAGCAGTGTTCGACAGGGGAGAACCGGGGAGCTGTTTTTT.

This clonotype has only a few counts. The genes are TRBV20-1 and TRBJ2-7, with D tentatively TRBD2 (6 bases). CDR3 size: 14 residues. V was shortened by 2 bases and J by 0 bases, with 11 bases between the two germline ends. CDR1 and CDR2 (germline): DFQATT, SNEGSKA (reference sequence). CDR3 bases: TGCAGTGCTAGATATAGCGGTTACTCCTACGAGCAGTACTTC. It encodes CSARYSGYSYEQYF.

V and J are TRBV7-8 and TRBJ2-3; D ambiguous. V was pared by 6 bases and J by 2 bases, with 18 bases between. Germline CDR1 reads SGHVS; CDR2 reads FQNEAQ. The length of the CDR3 is 16 residues. CDR3 nucleotide sequence: TGTGCCAGCAGGGCTGGCAGGACCTCATTCACAGATACGCAGTATTTT. It specifies CASRAGRTSFTDTQYF.

This clonotype was found many times. The chain couples TRBV27 to TRBJ1-1; TRBD1 matches 8 bases. V gave up 6 bases and J gave up 4 bases; unmatched junction bases: 10. CDR1 and CDR2 from the germline V gene are MNHEY and SMNVEV (reference sequence). The CDR3 is 15 amino acids. DNA of the CDR3: TGTGCCAGCAGCAAATTTCAGGGGGCGACCACTGAAGCTTTCTTT. Translation gives CASSKFQGATTEAFF.

V gene TRBV9 combines with J gene TRBJ2-5; possible D gene TRBD1, 5 bases. The length of the CDR3 is 14 residues. Trimming shortened V by 2 bases and J by 5 bases, and 13 bases separated the two germline ends. CDR1 is SGDLS and CDR2 is YYNGEE in the germline V gene. CDR3 protein: CASSVLSRDETQYF. CDR3 nucleotides: TGTGCCAGCAGCGTCTTGTCCAGGGATGAGACCCAGTACTTC.

This clonotype has ten or more counts. The chain is built from TRBV12-3 or TRBV12-4 and TRBJ1-6; 8 nucleotides align to TRBD1. The trim removed 4 bases at V and 2 bases at J, leaving 7 bases unmatched. The CDR3 totals 17 residues. The CDR3 is CASSWGTGRTYNSPLHF. CDR3 coding DNA: TGTGCCAGCAGTTGGGGGACAGGAAGAACCTATAATTCACCCCTCCACTTT.

The sample holds many counts of this clonotype. The chain is built from TRBV7-2 and TRBJ2-5; tentative D call: TRBD1 (5 bases). CDR1 and CDR2 (germline): SGHTA, FQGNSA. Trimming stripped 1 base from V and 8 bases from J, with 14 bases between. CDR3 length equals 14 residues. The CDR3 region is CASSLEGQVGTQYF. CDR3 sequence (DNA): TGTGCCAGCAGCTTAGAGGGGCAGGTGGGAACCCAGTACTTC.

Comments on this clonotype: A much larger clone sits a single nucleotide away, making a read error possible. The chain links TRBV12-3 or TRBV12-4 to TRBJ2-1; 14 positions match TRBD2. There are 15 residues in the CDR3. The CDR3 spells CTSRDRTSGRNEQFF. CDR3 bases: TGTACCAGCAGGGACCGGACTAGCGGGAGGAATGAGCAGTTCTTC.

The sample holds a few counts of this clonotype. The chain employs TRBV20-1 and TRBJ1-1, with D unresolved. Trimming cost V 3 bases and J 3 bases, with 5 bases left between them. CDR1 and CDR2 (germline): DFQATT, SNEGSKA (reference sequence). The CDR3 runs to 11 residues. This chain's CDR3 is CSASGYTEAFF. CDR3 bases: TGCAGTGCTAGCGGGTACACTGAAGCTTTCTTT.

This clonotype was detected many times. CDR3 amino acids: CASSLYGQHNEQFF. The CDR3 DNA follows: TGTGCCAGCAGCCTCTATGGACAGCACAATGAGCAGTTCTTC. The chain joins TRBV11-2 to TRBJ2-1; D is perhaps TRBD1 (6 bases). This CDR3 is 14 amino acids long. The ends were cut back, 5 bases at V and 5 bases at J, with 13 bases in the middle. Germline loops: CDR1 SGHAT, CDR2 FQNNGV.

Concerning this clonotype: A much larger clone is a single base away; this may be a read error. The J gene is TRBJ1-6, the V gene TRBV20-1; TRBD1 might be the D (5 bases). The germline V gene has CDR1 DFQATT and CDR2 SNEGSKA (reference sequence). The CDR3 covers 13 residues. The CDR3, as DNA: TGCAGTGCTACCGGGGGACTGAATTCACCCCTCCAGTTT. Translated, it gives CSATGGLNSPLQF.

This clonotype has a count of ten or more. The rearrangement uses TRBV15 and TRBJ1-4; no definite D call. The length of the CDR3 is 17 residues. Trimming left V 3 bases short and J 0 bases short, with 14 bases between. Germline assignment: CDR1 LNHNV and CDR2 YYDKDF (reference sequence). The CDR3: CATSRAALSATNEKLFF. The CDR3 DNA follows: TGTGCCACCAGCAGGGCCGCCTTATCCGCAACTAATGAAAAACTGTTTTTT.